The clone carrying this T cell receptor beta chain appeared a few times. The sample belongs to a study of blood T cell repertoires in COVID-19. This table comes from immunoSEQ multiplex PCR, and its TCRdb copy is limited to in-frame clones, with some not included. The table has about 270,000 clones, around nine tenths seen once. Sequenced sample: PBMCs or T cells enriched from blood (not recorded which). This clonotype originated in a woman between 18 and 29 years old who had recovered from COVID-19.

The CDR3 bases are TGTGCCAGCAGCTCGACGAAGGGGGCCCGGGGAACTCGGGGAGCTTTCTTT. This gives the protein CASSSTKGARGTRGAFF. J is TRBJ1-1 and V is TRBV7-6, with 7 positions matching TRBD1. This CDR3 region has 17 residues. The V and J ends lost 4 bases and 10 bases, in that order; junction bases with no gene match: 21. Germline V gives CDR1 SGHVS, CDR2 FNYEAQ.